This paragraph reports one T cell receptor (beta chain). Trimming cost V 2 bases and J 4 bases; bases outside gene matches: 5. The germline V gene has CDR1 SGHDT and CDR2 YYEEEE. The CDR3 loop spans 14 amino acids. The sample originates from a study of T cell changes during pregnancy in multiple sclerosis. Repertoires were generated with immunoSEQ multiplex PCR, while TCRdb's copy carries only in-frame clones and drops some. The sample includes tens of thousands of clones, over 85% of them seen just once. Specimen: peripheral blood, collected in the second trimester of pregnancy. V is TRBV5-6 and J is TRBJ1-2, with 7 bases matching TRBD1. This sequence originates from a female donor in good health, enrolled as a control in a pregnancy study. CDR3 protein: CASSFKTGSYGYTF. The CDR3 bases are TGTGCCAGCAGCTTCAAGACAGGGTCCTATGGCTACACCTTC. Based on the CDR3 plus reference TRBV5-6 and TRBJ1-2, the full variable domain is DAGVTQSPTHLIKTRGQQVTLRCSPKSGHDTVSWYQQALGQGPQFIFQYYEEEERQRGNFPDRFSGHQFPNYSSELNVNALLLGDSALYLCASSFKTGSYGYTFGSGTRLTVV.